This is a list of T cell receptor beta chains from one sample in a study of blood T cell repertoires in COVID-19. Clones were read by immunoSEQ multiplex PCR, and TCRdb kept only the in-frame ones, dropping some. The sample includes around 97,000 clones, 70% to 85% seen only once; the top ten take around 9.3%. The sample comprised peripheral blood. The receptors were gathered from a man in his 70s with acute or convalescent COVID-19. Each CDR3 is given with its conserved first and last residue. D genes are given only for firm matches. The size field is filled for only some rows; it gives once, few, many or a size class.

j_call v_call clone_size cdr3_length d_call cdr3_nt cdr3_aa
TRBJ1-5 TRBV20-1 NA 13 NA TGCAGTGCTAGTAGGAGTTTCAATCAGCCCCAGCATTTT CSASRSFNQPQHF
TRBJ2-3 TRBV5-1 NA 15 NA TGCGCCAGCAGCTTGATCGCTAGAGGCGCAGATACGCAGTATTTT CASSLIARGADTQYF
TRBJ1-2 TRBV27 NA 12 NA TGTGCCAGCAGTTTGGATGGGCGAGGCTACACCTTC CASSLDGRGYTF
TRBJ2-7 TRBV18 NA 14 TRBD1 TGTGCCAGCAAAGGACAGGGCGGTTCCTACGAGCAGTACTTC CASKGQGGSYEQYF
TRBJ2-1 TRBV28 NA 13 NA TGTGCCAGCAGTACGCAACAGTTGCGTGAGCAGTTCTTC CASSTQQLREQFF
TRBJ1-3 TRBV9 NA 13 NA TGTGCCAGCACCAGTTTTGCCGGAAACACCATATATTTT CASTSFAGNTIYF
TRBJ2-7 TRBV11-2 NA 13 NA TGTGCCAGCGGACGCGGGATCTCCTACGAGCAGTACTTC CASGRGISYEQYF
TRBJ1-6 TRBV6-1 NA 16 NA TGTGCCAGCAGTGAAGACAGGGTTCAATTTAGTTCACCCCTCCACTTT CASSEDRVQFSSPLHF
TRBJ2-1 TRBV6-2/TRBV6-3 NA 18 TRBD1 TGTGCCAGCAGTTACTCTCTTTACCGGGACAGCTTCTACAATGAGCAGTTCTTC CASSYSLYRDSFYNEQFF
TRBJ2-7 TRBV27 once 16 TRBD2 TGTGCCAGCAGTTTACAGAGGACTAGCGGGACCTACGAGCAGTACTTC CASSLQRTSGTYEQYF
TRBJ1-1 TRBV27 NA 15 TRBD1 TGTGCCAGCAGTCCCCGACAGGGGGCGATAACTGAAGCTTTCTTT CASSPRQGAITEAFF
TRBJ1-1 TRBV29-1 once 15 TRBD1 TGCAGCGTAGATCACCTCGGACAGGTAGGCCCTGAAGCTTTCTTT CSVDHLGQVGPEAFF
TRBJ2-5 TRBV28 NA 16 TRBD2 TGTGCCAGCAGTTTATTCGCTAGCGGCGAACAAGAGACCCAGTACTTC CASSLFASGEQETQYF
TRBJ2-7 TRBV5-4 NA 15 TRBD1 TGTGCCAGCAGCTTGGGACAGGGGGTACTCTACGAGCAGTACTTC CASSLGQGVLYEQYF
TRBJ1-6 TRBV5-4 NA 16 TRBD1 TGTGCCAGCAGCCTTCCTCCGGGACAGGGGTATTCACCCCTCCACTTT CASSLPPGQGYSPLHF
TRBJ2-7 TRBV7-2 NA 14 TRBD1 TGTGCCAGCAGCCCAAGACAGGGGGCGCGGGAGCAGTACTTC CASSPRQGAREQYF
TRBJ1-6 TRBV7-9 NA 16 TRBD1 TGTGCCAGCAGCCACAACGAGGGACAGGGTAATTCACCCCTCCACTTT CASSHNEGQGNSPLHF
TRBJ2-7 TRBV4-1 few 13 NA TGCGCCAGCAGCCAATACCGGGGCTACGAGCAGTACTTC CASSQYRGYEQYF
TRBJ2-3 TRBV9 once 16 NA TGTGCCAGCAGCGTAGGGGGTGGGAGATCCACAGATACGCAGTATTTT CASSVGGGRSTDTQYF
TRBJ2-6 TRBV7-3 NA 17 NA TGTGCCAGCAGCTTAATGAGGCTGGGCTCTGGGGCCAACGTCCTGACTTTC CASSLMRLGSGANVLTF
TRBJ1-2 TRBV19 once 15 NA TGTGCCAGTAGTATGGATAGGTTTAGCTACTATGGCTACACCTTC CASSMDRFSYYGYTF
TRBJ2-3 TRBV11-3 NA 16 TRBD2 TGTGCCAGCAGCCCCGGCGGGAGCCCTAGCACAGATACGCAGTATTTT CASSPGGSPSTDTQYF
TRBJ2-1 TRBV30 NA 13 TRBD2 TGTGCCAGTTCTAGCGGGAGCCCGGGAGGGCAGTTCTTC CASSSGSPGGQFF
TRBJ2-2 TRBV7-3 NA 18 NA TGTGCCAGCAGCTACACCCCGCTGGGAACAGGGAACACCGGGGAGCTGTTTTTT CASSYTPLGTGNTGELFF
TRBJ1-3 TRBV6-1 NA 13 NA TGTGCCAGCAGTGAAGCAGGGGATAACACCATATATTTT CASSEAGDNTIYF
TRBJ1-6 TRBV7-9 NA 13 NA TGTGCCAGCGGGCCCGCTTGGGTTTCACCCCTCCACTTT CASGPAWVSPLHF
TRBJ1-3 TRBV18 NA 18 NA TGTGCCAGCTCACCACAACTGGTGACAGTGATCTCTGGAAACACCATATATTTT CASSPQLVTVISGNTIYF
TRBJ1-4 TRBV2 NA 14 TRBD1 TGTGCCAGCAGGGGACAGGAAACTAATGAAAAACTGTTTTTT CASRGQETNEKLFF
TRBJ2-3 TRBV6-2/TRBV6-3 NA 12 NA TGTGCCAGCAGTGAGAGCACAGATACGCAGTATTTT CASSESTDTQYF
TRBJ2-2 TRBV7-8 few 16 NA TGTGCCAGCAGCTTAGTTGTAGGGGGTGGTGACGGGGAGCTGTTTTTT CASSLVVGGGDGELFF
TRBJ2-1 TRBV5-4 NA 15 TRBD2 TGTGCCAGCAGCGCGAGGACTAGCGGTCATCTGGAGCAGTTCTTC CASSARTSGHLEQFF